These 16 T cell receptor beta chains were sequenced from one sample in a study of blood T cell repertoires in COVID-19 (dated by TCRdb to 2018 to 2021). Receptors were amplified or captured by the immunoSEQ multiplex PCR assay. Here the immuneACCESS table is served through TCRdb, limited to in-frame sequences with V and J called. Missing clones are a known gap in these copies; in checked studies unresolved V genes cover under half, and the rest lacks a known reason. Across this sample there are more than 250,000 clones, with 85% seen only once. The ten largest clonotypes hold 5% to 6.5% of the sample. The source material was peripheral blood. Every receptor here comes from a man in his forties or fifties with active or convalescent COVID-19.

This chain connects TRBV29-1 to TRBJ1-3, with 8 bases lining up with TRBD1. V lost 4 bases and J lost 4; bases outside the gene matches: 6. CDR1 is SQVTM and CDR2 is ANQGSEA in the germline V gene. This CDR3 is 14 amino acids long. Here the CDR3 DNA reads TGCAGCGTTGGCGGGACAGGAGAAGGAAACACCATATATTTT. Translation: CSVGGTGEGNTIYF.

The chain recombines TRBV29-1 with TRBJ1-2; TRBD1 is a possible D gene (6 bases). V was cut by 4 bases and J by 8 bases, with 17 bases left in between. There are 13 residues in the CDR3. Germline V lookup: CDR1 SQVTM, CDR2 ANQGSEA. The CDR3 reads CSVGDRSTGGYTF. The CDR3 DNA reads as TGCAGCGTTGGAGACAGGTCTACGGGAGGCTACACCTTC.

In this sample, this clone turned up a few times. The chain is built from TRBV2 and TRBJ2-4; no clear D. The germline V gene has CDR1 SNHLY and CDR2 FYNNEI. CDR3 length equals 11 residues. Trimming removed 7 bases from V and 7 bases from J, with 8 bases in between. The CDR3 is CASTKENIQYF. CDR3 bases: TGTGCCAGCACAAAGGAGAACATTCAGTACTTC.

V and J are TRBV6-5 and TRBJ1-3; 7 nucleotides align to TRBD1. The CDR3 extends over 14 amino acids. Germline V gene lookup returns CDR1 MNHEY and CDR2 SVGAGI. The trim removed 5 bases at V and 4 bases at J, leaving 5 bases unmatched. CDR3 DNA sequence: TGTGCCAGCAGTCCCACAGGGGTCGGAAACACCATATATTTT. It is translated as CASSPTGVGNTIYF.

This chain uses TRBV28 with TRBJ1-2, with 7 bases lining up with TRBD1. Germline V gene data show CDR1 as MDHEN and CDR2 as SYDVKM. CDR3 length equals 16 residues. With 6 bases clipped from V and 2 bases from J, the junction kept 12 bases outside the gene matches. The CDR3 loop is CASSLPRQGLNYGYTF. For the CDR3, the DNA is TGTGCCAGCAGCCTCCCGAGACAGGGTTTGAACTATGGCTACACCTTC.

The rearrangement links TRBV19 to TRBJ1-2; TRBD1 aligns across 9 bases. The trim removed 4 bases at V and 3 bases at J, leaving 12 bases unmatched. This CDR3 spans 17 amino acids. Germline CDR1 LNHDA, CDR2 SQIVND (reference sequence). CDR3 in amino acids: CASSTLGQGIMDYGYTF. CDR3 DNA: TGTGCCAGTAGTACTCTTGGACAGGGGATCATGGACTATGGCTACACCTTC.

The chain uses TRBV9 and TRBJ2-7; TRBD2 matches at 7 bases. This CDR3 has 14 amino acids. From germline, CDR1 is SGDLS and CDR2 YYNGEE. V lost 1 base and J lost 3; bases outside the gene matches: 4. The DNA for the CDR3 is TGTGCCAGCAGCGTATCTAGCGGCGACTACGAGCAGTACTTC. Residues: CASSVSSGDYEQYF.

The chain is built from TRBV19 and TRBJ2-2, with unresolved D. Per germline, CDR1 LNHDA and CDR2 SQIVND (reference sequence). V shed 1 base and J shed 4 bases, with 10 bases lying between them. CDR3 length: 15 residues. The CDR3 loop reads CASSIGGDGTGELFF. In nucleotides, the CDR3 is TGTGCCAGTAGTATAGGCGGTGATGGCACCGGGGAGCTGTTTTTT.

The chain joins TRBV30 to TRBJ1-6; possibly TRBD1 for D (5 bases). The CDR3 totals 14 residues. The germline V gene has CDR1 GTSNPN and CDR2 SVGIG (reference sequence). V was trimmed by 2 bases and J by 6 bases, leaving 11 bases between them. As DNA, the CDR3 is TGTGCCTGGAGTCGGAGCAGGGCTAATTCACCCCTCCACTTT. This gives the protein CAWSRSRANSPLHF.

This clone was found a few times. The V gene is TRBV7-8, the J gene TRBJ1-2, with TRBD1 matching over 7 bases. The CDR3 is 14 amino acids. V was pared by 5 bases and J by 4 bases, with 7 bases of the junction left unmatched. Germline lookup yields CDR1 SGHVS and CDR2 FQNEAQ. CDR3 DNA sequence: TGTGCCAGCAGCCAAGGGACAGTCTCCTATGGCTACACCTTC. It yields the protein CASSQGTVSYGYTF.

This rearrangement joins TRBV18 to TRBJ2-1; 10 bases match TRBD2. The CDR3 is 18 residues long. CDR1 is KGHSH, CDR2 LQKENI, per germline. Trimming removed 8 bases from V and 7 bases from J; junction bases left unmatched: 20. The CDR3 DNA sequence: TGTGCCAGCCCCGGAGATCCGACTAGCGGGTCGGCGCGGAATGAGCAGTTCTTC. Translating gives CASPGDPTSGSARNEQFF.

This chain uses TRBV6-1 with TRBJ2-7, with 7 bases aligning to TRBD2. Trimming at V came to 2 bases and at J to 6 bases, leaving 13 bases not matched to a gene. This CDR3 is 16 amino acids long. Germline CDR1 is MNHNS and CDR2 is SASEGT. The CDR3 loop reads CASSERGGGRAGEQYF. The DNA of the CDR3 is TGTGCCAGCAGTGAAAGGGGAGGCGGGAGAGCGGGCGAGCAGTACTTC.

The chain has TRBV28 and TRBJ2-3, with D uncertain. Trimming shortened V by 2 bases and J by 6 bases, and 12 bases separated the two germline ends. In germline, CDR1 is MDHEN, CDR2 SYDVKM. There are 14 residues in the CDR3. The chain's CDR3 is CASSLGSPRDTQYF. The CDR3 DNA sequence: TGTGCCAGCAGTTTAGGCAGTCCGCGGGATACGCAGTATTTT.

This rearrangement joins TRBV18 to TRBJ1-3, with 9 bases aligning to TRBD1. Germline lookup yields CDR1 KGHSH and CDR2 LQKENI. V lost 4 bases, J lost 0 bases, and 4 bases stayed unmatched. The CDR3 loop spans 16 amino acids. The CDR3 bases are TGTGCCAGCTCACTAGGACAGGGGAGCTCTGGAAACACCATATATTTT. Its translation is CASSLGQGSSGNTIYF.

The V call is TRBV14, the J call TRBJ2-3; D unresolved. CDR3 length: 14 amino acids. The germline V and J ends were trimmed by 4 bases and 6 bases, with 14 bases remaining between them. Germline assignment: CDR1 SGHDN and CDR2 FVKESK. In nucleotides, the CDR3 is TGTGCCAGCAGCCTCCAACCGTTCGGGGATACGCAGTATTTT. Amino acid sequence: CASSLQPFGDTQYF.

The rearrangement joins TRBV5-1 to TRBJ2-5; 9 bases agree with TRBD1. The CDR3 length is 14 residues. Germline CDR1 is SGHRS and CDR2 is YFSETQ. After removal of 7 bases from V and 4 bases from J, the junction contained 8 bases not matched to a gene. The CDR3 sequence is CASRKQGARETQYF. In nucleotides, the CDR3 is TGCGCCAGCCGGAAACAGGGGGCGCGAGAGACCCAGTACTTC. Full variable domain (missing parts from reference TRBV5-1 and TRBJ2-5): KAGVTQTPRYLIKTRGQQVTLSCSPISGHRSVSWYQQTPGQGLQFLFEYFSETQRNKGNFPGRFSGRQFSNSRSEMNVSTLELGDSALYLCASRKQGARETQYFGPGTRLLVL.